The present T cell receptor beta chain was sequenced within a study of blood T cell repertoires in COVID-19. This table comes from immunoSEQ multiplex PCR, and its TCRdb copy is limited to in-frame clones, with some not included. This table has roughly 250,000 clones, 85% to 90% appearing once. Donors were grouped by their self-reported clinical history. The CDR3 length is 13 residues. CDR1 MDHEN and CDR2 SYDVKM come from the germline V gene. V was clipped by 3 bases and J by 5 bases, with 7 bases between them. The sequence came from a middle-aged man who had recovered from COVID-19. Input material: PBMCs or T cells enriched from blood (not recorded which). This chain connects TRBV28 to TRBJ2-2, with D possibly TRBD1 on 5 matching bases. The CDR3 is CASSFRGTGELFF. Here the CDR3 DNA reads TGTGCCAGCAGTTTTAGGGGTACCGGGGAGCTGTTTTTT.